This T cell receptor beta chain was sequenced for a study of Graves' ophthalmopathy and Graves' hyperthyroidism. Scientists amplified the TCR beta CDR3 regions from RNA transcripts. Following a first-round RT-PCR that used HTBI primers, a second-round multiplex PCR was carried out. TCRdb fed the multiplex PCR reads into MiXCR, producing one record per CDR3 protein. This sample has 600,000 to 700,000 distinct CDR3 sequences; about 38% occur once, and the top ten carry 2.5% to 3.5%. V lost 1 base to trimming and J lost 2 bases; unmatched junction nucleotides: 8. The germline gives CDR1 LNHNV, CDR2 YYDKDF (reference sequence). CDR3 length: 17 residues.

This rearrangement joins TRBV15 to TRBJ2-7; 10 bases align to TRBD1. This receptor was taken from an adult man with Graves' ophthalmopathy. The sample was peripheral blood. The CDR3 loop reads CATSRGPGQGTTYEQYF. The CDR3 DNA sequence: TGTGCCACCAGCAGAGGACCGGGACAGGGGACCACCTACGAGCAGTACTTC.